This T cell receptor (beta chain) was sequenced during a study of blood T cell repertoires in COVID-19. Turning to the study itself: Italy, Spain and the United States were the sources of the convalescent and acute COVID-19 samples.

Trimming stripped 3 bases from V and 0 bases from J, with 8 bases between. Per germline, CDR1 LNHDA and CDR2 SQIVND (reference sequence). The length of the CDR3 is 14 residues. Clones were read by immunoSEQ multiplex PCR, and TCRdb kept only the in-frame ones, dropping some. The profile shows about 38,000 clones, just under 85% of them singletons. The sequenced sample consisted of peripheral blood. The TCR comes from a man aged 50 or older with active COVID-19. This chain connects TRBV19 to TRBJ1-1; no clear D. The CDR3, as DNA: TGTGCCAGTAGTATTAGGGAGATGAACACTGAAGCTTTCTTT. Amino acid sequence: CASSIREMNTEAFF.